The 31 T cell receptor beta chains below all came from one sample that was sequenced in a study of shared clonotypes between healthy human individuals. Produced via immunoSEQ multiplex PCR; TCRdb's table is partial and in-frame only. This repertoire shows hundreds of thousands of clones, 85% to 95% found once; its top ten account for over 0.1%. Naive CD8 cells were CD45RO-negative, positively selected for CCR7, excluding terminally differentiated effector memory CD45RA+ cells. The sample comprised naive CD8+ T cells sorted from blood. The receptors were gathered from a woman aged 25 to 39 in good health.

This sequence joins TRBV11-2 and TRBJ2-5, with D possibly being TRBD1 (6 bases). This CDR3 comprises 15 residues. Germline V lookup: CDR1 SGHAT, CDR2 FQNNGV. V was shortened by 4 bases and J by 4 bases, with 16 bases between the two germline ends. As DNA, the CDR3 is TGTGCCAGCAGCTACTCGGGACAAGTCGGAGAGACCCAGTACTTC. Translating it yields CASSYSGQVGETQYF. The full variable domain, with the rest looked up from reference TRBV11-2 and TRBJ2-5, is EAGVAQSPRYKIIEKRQSVAFWCNPISGHATLYWYQQILGQGPKLLIQFQNNGVVDDSQLPKDRFSAERLKGVDSTLKIQPAKLEDSAVYLCASSYSGQVGETQYFGPGTRLLVL.

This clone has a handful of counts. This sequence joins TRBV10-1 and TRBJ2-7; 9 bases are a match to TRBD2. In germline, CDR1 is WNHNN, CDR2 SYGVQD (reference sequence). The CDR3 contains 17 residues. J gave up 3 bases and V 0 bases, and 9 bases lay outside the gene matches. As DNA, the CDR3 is TGCGCCAGCAGTGAGTCGAATCTTGCTAGCGGGAACTACGAGCAGTACTTC. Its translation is CASSESNLASGNYEQYF.

This CDR3 reads CASSSLTSYGYTF. CDR3 in DNA: TGTGCCAGCAGCTCACTCACCTCTTATGGCTACACCTTC. The genes are TRBV9 and TRBJ1-2; D remains unclear. The CDR3 is 13 residues long. The germline CDR1 and CDR2 sequences are SGDLS and YYNGEE. V shed 4 bases and J shed 5 bases, with 12 bases lying between them. The whole variable domain, remainder taken from reference TRBV9 and TRBJ1-2, is DSGVTQTPKHLITATGQRVTLRCSPRSGDLSVYWYQQSLDQGLQFLIQYYNGEERAKGNILERFSAQQFPDLHSELNLSSLELGDSALYFCASSSLTSYGYTFGSGTRLTVV.

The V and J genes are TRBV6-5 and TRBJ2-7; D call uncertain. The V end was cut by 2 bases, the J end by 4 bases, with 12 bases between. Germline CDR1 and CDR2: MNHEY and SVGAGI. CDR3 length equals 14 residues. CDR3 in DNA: TGTGCCAGCAGTTACACCTCCGTTGGGTACGAGCAGTACTTC. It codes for CASSYTSVGYEQYF.

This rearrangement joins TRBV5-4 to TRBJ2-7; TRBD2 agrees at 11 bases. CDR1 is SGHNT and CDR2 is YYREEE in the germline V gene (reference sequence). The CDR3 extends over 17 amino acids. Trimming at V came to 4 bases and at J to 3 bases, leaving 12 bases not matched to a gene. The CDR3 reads CASSPTLAGGLIYEQYF. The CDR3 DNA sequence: TGTGCCAGCAGCCCCACTCTAGCGGGAGGTTTGATCTACGAGCAGTACTTC.

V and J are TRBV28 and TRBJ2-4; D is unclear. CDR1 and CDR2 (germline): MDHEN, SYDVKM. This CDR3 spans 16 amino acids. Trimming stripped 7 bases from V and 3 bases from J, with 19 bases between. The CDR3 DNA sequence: TGTGCCAGCACTACCTCATCCGAGTTTGTCAAAAACATTCAGTACTTC. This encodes CASTTSSEFVKNIQYF.

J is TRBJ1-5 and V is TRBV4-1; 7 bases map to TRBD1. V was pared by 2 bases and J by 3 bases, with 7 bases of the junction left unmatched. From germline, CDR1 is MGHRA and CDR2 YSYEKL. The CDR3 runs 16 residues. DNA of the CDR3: TGCGCCAGCAGCCAACAACCGGGACAGTACAATCAGCCCCAGCATTTT. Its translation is CASSQQPGQYNQPQHF.

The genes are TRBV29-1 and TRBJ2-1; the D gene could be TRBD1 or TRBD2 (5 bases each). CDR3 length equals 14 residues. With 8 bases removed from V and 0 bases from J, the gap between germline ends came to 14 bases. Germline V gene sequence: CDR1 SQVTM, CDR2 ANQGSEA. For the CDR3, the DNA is TGCAGCTCGGGGACCGACCTCTCCTACAATGAGCAGTTCTTC. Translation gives CSSGTDLSYNEQFF.

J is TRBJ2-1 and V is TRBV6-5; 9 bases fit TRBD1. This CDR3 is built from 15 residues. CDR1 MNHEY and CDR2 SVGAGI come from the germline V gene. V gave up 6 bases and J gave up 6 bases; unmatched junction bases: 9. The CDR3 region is CASRAGTGWTNEQFF. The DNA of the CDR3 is TGTGCCAGCAGGGCAGGGACAGGGTGGACCAATGAGCAGTTCTTC.

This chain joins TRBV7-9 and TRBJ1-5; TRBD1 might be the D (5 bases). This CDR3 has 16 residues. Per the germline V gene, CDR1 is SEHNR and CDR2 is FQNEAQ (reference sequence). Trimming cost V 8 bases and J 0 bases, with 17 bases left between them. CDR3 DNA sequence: TGTGCCAGCGCGGCGGGGGTCCCCGTTAGCAATCAGCCCCAGCATTTT. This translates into CASAAGVPVSNQPQHF.

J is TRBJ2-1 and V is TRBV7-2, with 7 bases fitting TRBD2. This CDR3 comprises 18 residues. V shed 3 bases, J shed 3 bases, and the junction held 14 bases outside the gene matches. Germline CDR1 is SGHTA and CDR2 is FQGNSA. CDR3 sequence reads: CASSFRGRAWLNYNEQFF. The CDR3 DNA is TGTGCCAGCAGCTTCCGAGGGAGGGCCTGGTTGAACTACAATGAGCAGTTCTTC.

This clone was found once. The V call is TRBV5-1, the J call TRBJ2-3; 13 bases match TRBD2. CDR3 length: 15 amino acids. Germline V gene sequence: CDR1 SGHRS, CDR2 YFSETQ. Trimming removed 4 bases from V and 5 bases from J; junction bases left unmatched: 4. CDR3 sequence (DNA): TGCGCCAGCAGCATGGGACTAGCGGGACGAGATACGCAGTATTTT. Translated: CASSMGLAGRDTQYF. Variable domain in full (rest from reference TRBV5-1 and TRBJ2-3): KAGVTQTPRYLIKTRGQQVTLSCSPISGHRSVSWYQQTPGQGLQFLFEYFSETQRNKGNFPGRFSGRQFSNSRSEMNVSTLELGDSALYLCASSMGLAGRDTQYFGPGTRLTVL.

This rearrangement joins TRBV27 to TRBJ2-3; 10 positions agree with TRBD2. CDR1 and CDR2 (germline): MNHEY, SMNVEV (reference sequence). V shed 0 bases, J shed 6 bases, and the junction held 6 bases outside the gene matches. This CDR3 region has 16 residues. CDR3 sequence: CASSLSFLAGVDTQYF. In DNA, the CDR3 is TGTGCCAGCAGTTTATCGTTCCTAGCGGGAGTTGATACGCAGTATTTT.

This CDR3 reads CASSLLEGDQPQHF. CDR3 DNA sequence: TGCGCCAGCAGCCTCCTGGAAGGGGATCAGCCCCAGCATTTT. This chain joins TRBV4-1 and TRBJ1-5; D is possibly TRBD1 (5 bases). The CDR3 has 14 residues. Germline lookup yields CDR1 MGHRA and CDR2 YSYEKL. V shed 4 bases and J shed 5 bases, with 12 bases lying between them.

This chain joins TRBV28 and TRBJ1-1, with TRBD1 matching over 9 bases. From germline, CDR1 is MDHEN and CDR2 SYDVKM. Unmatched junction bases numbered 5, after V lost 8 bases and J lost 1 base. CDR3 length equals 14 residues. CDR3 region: CASLDRGANTEAFF. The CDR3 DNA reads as TGTGCCAGCCTAGACAGGGGGGCGAACACTGAAGCTTTCTTT.

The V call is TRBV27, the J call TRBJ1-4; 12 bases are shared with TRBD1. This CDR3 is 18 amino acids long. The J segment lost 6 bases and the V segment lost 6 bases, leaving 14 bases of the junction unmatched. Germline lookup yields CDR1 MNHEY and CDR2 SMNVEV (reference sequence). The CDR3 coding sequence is TGTGCCAGCAGACCGGGACAGGGGGCTCTTAGGTGGGATGAAAAACTGTTTTTT. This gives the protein CASRPGQGALRWDEKLFF.

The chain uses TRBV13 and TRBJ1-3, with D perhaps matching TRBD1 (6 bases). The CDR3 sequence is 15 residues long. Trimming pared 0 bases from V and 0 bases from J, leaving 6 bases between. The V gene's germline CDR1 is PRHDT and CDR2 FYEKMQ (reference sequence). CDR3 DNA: TGTGCCAGCAGCTTAGGAGGGGGCTCTGGAAACACCATATATTTT. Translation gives CASSLGGGSGNTIYF.

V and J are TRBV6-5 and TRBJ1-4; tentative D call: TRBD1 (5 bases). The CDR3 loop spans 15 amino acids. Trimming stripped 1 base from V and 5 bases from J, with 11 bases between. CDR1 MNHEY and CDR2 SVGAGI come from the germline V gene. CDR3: CASSYLAGSNEKLFF. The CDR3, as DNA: TGTGCCAGCAGTTACTTGGCAGGGTCCAATGAAAAACTGTTTTTT.

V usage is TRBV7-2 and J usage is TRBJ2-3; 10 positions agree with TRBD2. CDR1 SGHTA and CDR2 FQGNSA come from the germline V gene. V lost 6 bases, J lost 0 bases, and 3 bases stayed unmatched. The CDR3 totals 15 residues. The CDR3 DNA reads TGTGCCAGCAGGCCTAGCGGGAGTAGCACAGATACGCAGTATTTT. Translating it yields CASRPSGSSTDTQYF.

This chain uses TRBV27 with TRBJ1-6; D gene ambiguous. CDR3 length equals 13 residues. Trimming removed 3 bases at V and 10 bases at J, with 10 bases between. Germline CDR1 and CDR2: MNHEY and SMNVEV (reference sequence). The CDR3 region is CASSFGVWSPLHF. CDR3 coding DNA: TGTGCCAGCAGTTTTGGAGTCTGGTCACCCCTCCACTTT.

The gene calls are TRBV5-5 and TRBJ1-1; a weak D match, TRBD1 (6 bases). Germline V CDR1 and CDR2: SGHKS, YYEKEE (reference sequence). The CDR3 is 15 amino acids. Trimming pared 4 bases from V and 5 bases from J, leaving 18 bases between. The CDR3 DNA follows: TGTGCCAGCAGCCAGCCAGGAACAGGGAGGACTGAAGCTTTCTTT. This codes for CASSQPGTGRTEAFF.

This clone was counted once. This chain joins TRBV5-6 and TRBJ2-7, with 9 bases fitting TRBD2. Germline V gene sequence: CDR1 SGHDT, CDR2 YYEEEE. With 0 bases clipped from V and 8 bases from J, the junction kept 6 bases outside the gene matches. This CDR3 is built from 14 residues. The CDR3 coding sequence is TGTGCCAGCAGCTTGGTCCAGCGGGAGGCACAGCAGTACTTC. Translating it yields CASSLVQREAQQYF.

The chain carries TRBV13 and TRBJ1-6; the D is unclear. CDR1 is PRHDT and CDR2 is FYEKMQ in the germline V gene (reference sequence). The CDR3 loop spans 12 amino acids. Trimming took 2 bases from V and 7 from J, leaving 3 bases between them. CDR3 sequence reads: CASSLQNSPLHF. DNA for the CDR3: TGTGCCAGCAGCTTACAGAATTCACCCCTCCACTTT. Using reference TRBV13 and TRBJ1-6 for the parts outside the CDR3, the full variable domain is AAGVIQSPRHLIKEKRETATLKCYPIPRHDTVYWYQQGPGQDPQFLISFYEKMQSDKGSIPDRFSAQQFSDYHSELNMSSLELGDSALYFCASSLQNSPLHFGNGTRLTVT.

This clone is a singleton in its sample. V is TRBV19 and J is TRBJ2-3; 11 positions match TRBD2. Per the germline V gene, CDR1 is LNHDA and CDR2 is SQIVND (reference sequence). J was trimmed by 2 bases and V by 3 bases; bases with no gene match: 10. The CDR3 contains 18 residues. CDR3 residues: CASSIGLAGHGNTDTQYF. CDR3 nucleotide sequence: TGTGCCAGTAGTATTGGACTAGCGGGCCACGGGAACACAGATACGCAGTATTTT.

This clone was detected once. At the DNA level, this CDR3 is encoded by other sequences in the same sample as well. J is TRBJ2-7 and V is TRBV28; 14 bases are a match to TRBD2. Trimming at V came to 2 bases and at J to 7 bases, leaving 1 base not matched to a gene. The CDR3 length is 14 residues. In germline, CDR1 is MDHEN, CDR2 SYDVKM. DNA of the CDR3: TGTGCCAGCAGTTTAGGACTAGCGGGAGGAGAGCAGTACTTC. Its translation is CASSLGLAGGEQYF.

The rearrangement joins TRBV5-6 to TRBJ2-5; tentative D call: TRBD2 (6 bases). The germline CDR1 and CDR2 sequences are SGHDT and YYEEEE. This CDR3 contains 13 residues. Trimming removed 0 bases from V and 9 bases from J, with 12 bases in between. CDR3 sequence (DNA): TGTGCCAGCAGCTTGGGGGACTCCCAATCCCAGTACTTC. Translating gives CASSLGDSQSQYF.

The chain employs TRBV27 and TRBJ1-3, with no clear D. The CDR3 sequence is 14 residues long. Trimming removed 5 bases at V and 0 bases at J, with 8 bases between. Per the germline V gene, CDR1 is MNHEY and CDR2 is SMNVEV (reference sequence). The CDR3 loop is CASSPGNSGNTIYF. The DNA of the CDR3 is TGTGCCAGCAGTCCCGGGAACTCTGGAAACACCATATATTTT.

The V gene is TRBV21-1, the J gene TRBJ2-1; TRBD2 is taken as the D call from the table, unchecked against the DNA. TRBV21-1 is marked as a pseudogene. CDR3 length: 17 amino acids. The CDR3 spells CASRTGLLLAEYNEQFF. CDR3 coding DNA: TGTGCCAGCAGAACGGGACTACTATTAGCGGAGTACAATGAGCAGTTCTTC.

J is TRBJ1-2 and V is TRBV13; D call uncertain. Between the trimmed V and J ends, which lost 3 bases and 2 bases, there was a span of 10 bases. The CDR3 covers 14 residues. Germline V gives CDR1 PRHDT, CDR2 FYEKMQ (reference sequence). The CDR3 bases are TGTGCCAGCAGCTTGTTTATGGGGAACTATGGCTACACCTTC. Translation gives CASSLFMGNYGYTF.

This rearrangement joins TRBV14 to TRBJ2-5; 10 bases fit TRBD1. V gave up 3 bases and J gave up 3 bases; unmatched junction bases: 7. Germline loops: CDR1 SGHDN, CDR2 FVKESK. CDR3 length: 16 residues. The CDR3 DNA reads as TGTGCCAGCAGCCACCTTTTCGGACAGGGGGAAGAGACCCAGTACTTC. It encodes CASSHLFGQGEETQYF.

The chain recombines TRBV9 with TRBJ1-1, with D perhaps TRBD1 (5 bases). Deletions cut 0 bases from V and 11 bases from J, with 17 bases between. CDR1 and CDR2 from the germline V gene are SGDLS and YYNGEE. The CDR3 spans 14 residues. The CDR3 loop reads CASSVGSGTEMAFF. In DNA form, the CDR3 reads TGTGCCAGCAGCGTAGGGTCGGGGACCGAGATGGCTTTCTTT.